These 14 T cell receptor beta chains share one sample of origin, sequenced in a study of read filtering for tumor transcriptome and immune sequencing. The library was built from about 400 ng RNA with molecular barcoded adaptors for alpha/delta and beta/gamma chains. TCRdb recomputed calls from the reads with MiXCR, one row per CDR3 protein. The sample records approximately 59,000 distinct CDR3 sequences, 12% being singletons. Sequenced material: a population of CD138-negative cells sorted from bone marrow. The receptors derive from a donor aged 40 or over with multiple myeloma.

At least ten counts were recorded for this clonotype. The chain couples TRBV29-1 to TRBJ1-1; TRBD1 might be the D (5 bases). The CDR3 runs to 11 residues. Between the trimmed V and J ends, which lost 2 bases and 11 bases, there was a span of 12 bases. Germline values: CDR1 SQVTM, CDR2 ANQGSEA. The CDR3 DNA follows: TGCAGCGTTGAATCGGGGCTGAGGGCTTTCTTT. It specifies CSVESGLRAFF.

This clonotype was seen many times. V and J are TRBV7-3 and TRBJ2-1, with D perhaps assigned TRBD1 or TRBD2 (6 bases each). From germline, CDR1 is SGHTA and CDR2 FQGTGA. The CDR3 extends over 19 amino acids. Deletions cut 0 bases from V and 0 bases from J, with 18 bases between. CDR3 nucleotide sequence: TGTGCCAGCAGCTTAACGTTGGATCGGGGGCCCGGCTCCTACAATGAGCAGTTCTTC. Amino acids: CASSLTLDRGPGSYNEQFF.

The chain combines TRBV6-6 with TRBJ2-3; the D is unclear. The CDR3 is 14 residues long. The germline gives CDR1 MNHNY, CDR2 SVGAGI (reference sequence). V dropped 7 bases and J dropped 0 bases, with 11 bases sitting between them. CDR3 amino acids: CASNDRPSTDTQYF. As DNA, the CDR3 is TGTGCCAGCAATGACCGACCCAGCACAGATACGCAGTATTTT.

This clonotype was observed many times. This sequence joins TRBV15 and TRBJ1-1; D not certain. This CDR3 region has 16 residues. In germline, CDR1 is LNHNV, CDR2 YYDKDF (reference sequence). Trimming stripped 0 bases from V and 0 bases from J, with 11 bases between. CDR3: CATSRDYTEMNTEAFF. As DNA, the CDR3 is TGTGCCACCAGCAGAGATTACACCGAAATGAACACTGAAGCTTTCTTT.

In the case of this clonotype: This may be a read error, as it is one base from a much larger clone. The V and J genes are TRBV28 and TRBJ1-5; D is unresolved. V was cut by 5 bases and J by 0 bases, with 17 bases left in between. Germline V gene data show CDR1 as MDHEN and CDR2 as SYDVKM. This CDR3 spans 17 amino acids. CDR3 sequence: CASSTARTSLSNQPQHF. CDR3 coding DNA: TGTGCCAGCAGTACGGCTAGAACATCCCTTAGCAATCAGCCCCAGCATTTT. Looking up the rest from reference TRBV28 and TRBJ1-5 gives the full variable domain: DVKVTQSSRYLVKRTGEKVFLECVQDMDHENMFWYRQDPGLGLRLIYFSYDVKMKEKGDIPEGYSVSREKKERFSLILESASTNQTSMYLCASSTARTSLSNQPQHFGDGTRLSIL.

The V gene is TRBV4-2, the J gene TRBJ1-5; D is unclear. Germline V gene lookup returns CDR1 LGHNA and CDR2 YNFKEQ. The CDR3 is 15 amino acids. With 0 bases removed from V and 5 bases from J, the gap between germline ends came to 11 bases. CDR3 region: CASSQDGILYQPQHF. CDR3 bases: TGTGCCAGCAGCCAAGATGGGATACTTTATCAGCCCCAGCATTTT.

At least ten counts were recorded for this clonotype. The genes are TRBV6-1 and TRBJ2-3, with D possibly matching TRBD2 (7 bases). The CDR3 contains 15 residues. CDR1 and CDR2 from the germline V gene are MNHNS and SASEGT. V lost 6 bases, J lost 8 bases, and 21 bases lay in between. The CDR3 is CASRTLRGGQATQYF. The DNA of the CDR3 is TGTGCCAGCAGGACTCTGAGGGGGGGCCAGGCTACGCAGTATTTT.

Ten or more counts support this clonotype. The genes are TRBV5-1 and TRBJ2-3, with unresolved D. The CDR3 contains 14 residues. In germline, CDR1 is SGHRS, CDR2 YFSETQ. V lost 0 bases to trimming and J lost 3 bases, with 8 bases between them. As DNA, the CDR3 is TGCGCCAGCAGCTTGGGAGTGGAAACAGATACGCAGTATTTT. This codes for CASSLGVETDTQYF.

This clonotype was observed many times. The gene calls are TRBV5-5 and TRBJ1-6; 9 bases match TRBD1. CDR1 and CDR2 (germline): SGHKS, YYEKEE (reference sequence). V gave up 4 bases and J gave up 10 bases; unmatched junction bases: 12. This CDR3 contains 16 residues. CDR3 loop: CASSPTTGGSGSPLHF. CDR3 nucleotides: TGTGCCAGCAGCCCCACGACAGGGGGTTCAGGGTCACCCCTCCACTTT.

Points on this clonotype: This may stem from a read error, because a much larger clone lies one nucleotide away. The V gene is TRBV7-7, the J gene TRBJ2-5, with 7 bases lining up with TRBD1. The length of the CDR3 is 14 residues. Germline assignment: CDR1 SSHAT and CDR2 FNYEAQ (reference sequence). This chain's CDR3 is CASSSRTGQETQNF. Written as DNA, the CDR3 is TGTGCTAGCAGCAGCAGGACAGGTCAAGAGACCCAGAACTTC.

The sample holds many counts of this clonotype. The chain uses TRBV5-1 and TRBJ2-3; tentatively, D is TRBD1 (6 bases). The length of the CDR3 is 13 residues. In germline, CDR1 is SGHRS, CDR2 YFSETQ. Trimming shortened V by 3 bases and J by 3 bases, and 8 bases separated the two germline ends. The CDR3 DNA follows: TGCGCCAGCAGCTGGCAGGGGACAGATACGCAGTATTTT. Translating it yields CASSWQGTDTQYF.

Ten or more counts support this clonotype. The DNA for the CDR3 is TGTGCCAGTAGCCTACTCCACGATACGCAGTATTTT. Amino acid sequence: CASSLLHDTQYF. The V gene is TRBV19, the J gene TRBJ2-3; D gene unclear. CDR1 and CDR2 from the germline V gene are LNHDA and SQIVND (reference sequence). The CDR3 sequence is 12 residues long. Trimming took off 6 bases at V and 6 bases at J, with 10 bases between the two ends.

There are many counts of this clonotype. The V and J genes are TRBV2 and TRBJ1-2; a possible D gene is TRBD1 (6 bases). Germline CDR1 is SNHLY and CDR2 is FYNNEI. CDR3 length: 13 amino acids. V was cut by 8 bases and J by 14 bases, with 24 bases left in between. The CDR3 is CASGRGGSPPYTF. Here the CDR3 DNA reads TGTGCCAGCGGCCGGGGGGGCAGCCCCCCTTATACCTTC.

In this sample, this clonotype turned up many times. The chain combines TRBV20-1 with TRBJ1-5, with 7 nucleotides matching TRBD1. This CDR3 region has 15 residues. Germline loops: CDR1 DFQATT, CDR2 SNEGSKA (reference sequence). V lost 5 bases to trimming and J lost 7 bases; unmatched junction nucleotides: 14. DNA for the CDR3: TGCAGTGCTCAAATGGTCCCGGGACAGCGGCAGCCCCAGCATTTT. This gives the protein CSAQMVPGQRQPQHF.